This T cell receptor (beta chain) was captured by sequencing in a study of long-term antiretroviral therapy in people with HIV. The trim removed 6 bases at V and 7 bases at J, leaving 4 bases unmatched. CDR1 is LNHDA, CDR2 SQIVND, per germline (reference sequence). The CDR3 runs to 13 residues. Version v3.0 of the immunoSEQ assay was performed at survey level. Sequencing used immunoSEQ multiplex PCR; TCRdb keeps in-frame clones, though not all of them. The sample shows tens of thousands of clones, around four fifths of them seen only once. The chain employs TRBV19 and TRBJ2-7, with 12 bases lining up with TRBD2. This receptor was obtained from a woman aged 40 to 50 with HIV. Specimen: unsorted PBMCs, collected 1.1 years before starting antiretroviral therapy. CDR3 sequence reads: CASSKGLAGEQYF. The CDR3 DNA is TGTGCCAGTAGCAAAGGACTAGCGGGGGAGCAGTACTTC.